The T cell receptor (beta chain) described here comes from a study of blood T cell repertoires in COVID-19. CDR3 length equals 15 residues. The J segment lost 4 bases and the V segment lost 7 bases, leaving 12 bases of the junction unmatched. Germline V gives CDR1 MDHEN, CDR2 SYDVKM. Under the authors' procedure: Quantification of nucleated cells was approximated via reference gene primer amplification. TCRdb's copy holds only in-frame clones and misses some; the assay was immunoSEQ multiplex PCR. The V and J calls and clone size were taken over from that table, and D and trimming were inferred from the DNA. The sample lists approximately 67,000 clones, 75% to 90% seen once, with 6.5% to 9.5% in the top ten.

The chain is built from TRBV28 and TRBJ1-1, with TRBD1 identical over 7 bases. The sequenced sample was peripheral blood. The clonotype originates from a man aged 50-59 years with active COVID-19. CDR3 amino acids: CASISRGLGGTEAFF. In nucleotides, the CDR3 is TGTGCCAGCATTTCAAGGGGGCTCGGGGGCACTGAAGCTTTCTTT. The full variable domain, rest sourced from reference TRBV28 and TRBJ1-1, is DVKVTQSSRYLVKRTGEKVFLECVQDMDHENMFWYRQDPGLGLRLIYFSYDVKMKEKGDIPEGYSVSREKKERFSLILESASTNQTSMYLCASISRGLGGTEAFFGQGTRLTVV.